This TCR beta chain was captured in a study of post-analysis software for immune sequencing data. Prepared libraries of TCR beta cDNA carried unique molecular identifiers. In TCRdb, the PCR reads were re-called with MiXCR into one record per CDR3 protein. The sample records some 690,000 distinct CDR3 sequences, 55% to 60% being singletons. V was shortened by 10 bases and J by 2 bases, with 14 bases between the two germline ends. CDR3 size: 13 residues. Germline-derived CDR1 and CDR2 are SNHLY and FYNNEI. With regard to this clonotype: Antigen unknown.

Study conclusions and caveats: Versus controls, multiple sclerosis patients showed significantly lower diversity (normalized Chao1). Relative to controls, patients had about 5 TRBV segments at higher frequency, with TRBV5-6, TRBV5-1 and TRBV20-1 among these.

V usage is TRBV2 and J usage is TRBJ2-5; D gene unclear. The source material was blood. The receptor was isolated from a girl aged 2 to 10 with multiple sclerosis. CDR3 sequence: CANGLGIQETQYF. For the CDR3, the DNA is TGTGCCAACGGCTTAGGGATACAAGAGACCCAGTACTTC.